A selection of T cell receptor beta chains follows, all from one sample in a study of identical twins. TCRdb used MiXCR to reprocess the 5' RACE reads, holding one entry per CDR3 protein. This sample yields about 730,000 distinct CDR3 sequences, of which around 20% are seen a single time; 4.3% belongs to the top ten. The same sample was also studied in work on T cells expressing NK-cell markers.

The specimen was PBMCs. These receptors were collected from a woman aged 18-29 years in good health. CDR3s leave out the opening cysteine and the closing phenylalanine or tryptophan.

v_call: TRBV7-2; j_call: TRBJ2-1; cdr3_aa: ASSLLAGGRSEQF
v_call: TRBV6-2/TRBV6-3; j_call: TRBJ1-1; cdr3_aa: ASNRDRRTEAF
v_call: TRBV7-3; j_call: TRBJ2-3; cdr3_aa: ASVRRTSGATDTQY
v_call: TRBV6-6; j_call: TRBJ2-4; cdr3_aa: ASSQAKNIQY
v_call: TRBV29-1; j_call: TRBJ2-7; cdr3_aa: SVAGTGYFEQY
v_call: TRBV9; j_call: TRBJ2-2; cdr3_aa: ASSETSGGPTGELF
v_call: TRBV6-1; j_call: TRBJ2-3; cdr3_aa: ASSSEGYTDTQY
v_call: TRBV10-3; j_call: TRBJ1-1; cdr3_aa: AISESRATEAF
v_call: TRBV6-6; j_call: TRBJ1-5; cdr3_aa: ASSYVGDNQPQH
v_call: TRBV5-1; j_call: TRBJ2-3; cdr3_aa: ATAPLAIQDTQY
v_call: TRBV7-6; j_call: TRBJ1-1; cdr3_aa: ASSLVTPGTPTTEAF
v_call: TRBV7-9; j_call: TRBJ2-1; cdr3_aa: ASSSLPGNEQF
v_call: TRBV12-3/TRBV12-4; j_call: TRBJ1-4; cdr3_aa: ASSPDRGEEKLF
v_call: TRBV7-9; j_call: TRBJ1-1; cdr3_aa: ASRNAWGPNTEAF
v_call: TRBV11-2; j_call: TRBJ2-7; cdr3_aa: ASSLETGLFYEQY
v_call: TRBV6-6; j_call: TRBJ2-2; cdr3_aa: ASSYSPAGELF
v_call: TRBV29-1; j_call: TRBJ1-1; cdr3_aa: SVVGRRPGGEAF
v_call: TRBV5-1; j_call: TRBJ2-1; cdr3_aa: ASSRPDGSSYNEQF
v_call: TRBV20-1; j_call: TRBJ2-5; cdr3_aa: SARVAGVETQY
v_call: TRBV7-2; j_call: TRBJ1-2; cdr3_aa: ASSLAEGVHT
v_call: TRBV3-1; j_call: TRBJ2-7; cdr3_aa: ASSHKQGVYEQY
v_call: TRBV6-1; j_call: TRBJ1-2; cdr3_aa: ASKRTSEYGYT
v_call: TRBV27; j_call: TRBJ1-1; cdr3_aa: ASRNRDRGRMAF
v_call: TRBV5-1; j_call: TRBJ2-7; cdr3_aa: ASSFLARAYEQY
v_call: TRBV7-9; j_call: TRBJ2-5; cdr3_aa: ASSSRGGTQETQY
v_call: TRBV20-1; j_call: TRBJ2-5; cdr3_aa: SARGAAGGETQY
v_call: TRBV20-1; j_call: TRBJ1-3; cdr3_aa: SARGTGNTIY
v_call: TRBV7-9; j_call: TRBJ2-7; cdr3_aa: ASSLSPPEEQY
v_call: TRBV15; j_call: TRBJ2-1; cdr3_aa: ATSNGMTSGTGKF
v_call: TRBV4-1; j_call: TRBJ2-2; cdr3_aa: ASSRQGQGLGGSGELF
v_call: TRBV12-3/TRBV12-4; j_call: TRBJ2-3; cdr3_aa: ASSSLLAGGDTQY
v_call: TRBV6-2/TRBV6-3; j_call: TRBJ2-1; cdr3_aa: ASSYGGVNEQF
v_call: TRBV2; j_call: TRBJ2-7; cdr3_aa: ASNQVREQY
v_call: TRBV5-4; j_call: TRBJ2-4; cdr3_aa: ASSARGQGNRNIQY
v_call: TRBV25-1; j_call: TRBJ2-7; cdr3_aa: ASRDDSYEQY
v_call: TRBV12-3/TRBV12-4; j_call: TRBJ2-7; cdr3_aa: ASSGFRGARSYEQY
v_call: TRBV2; j_call: TRBJ2-1; cdr3_aa: ASSEIGNEQF
v_call: TRBV5-5; j_call: TRBJ1-5; cdr3_aa: ASSYMGQPQH
v_call: TRBV6-5; j_call: TRBJ1-1; cdr3_aa: ASSWRTQGSNTEAF
v_call: TRBV30; j_call: TRBJ1-1; cdr3_aa: AWARGSYTEAF
v_call: TRBV25-1; j_call: TRBJ2-7; cdr3_aa: ASSELGQGAHEQY
v_call: TRBV20-1; j_call: TRBJ2-2; cdr3_aa: SARGTGFGGELF
v_call: TRBV5-1; j_call: TRBJ1-1; cdr3_aa: ASSFDGVVNTEAF
v_call: TRBV29-1; j_call: TRBJ2-1; cdr3_aa: SVEGSRAYNEQF
v_call: TRBV15; j_call: TRBJ2-1; cdr3_aa: ATSAWANLNEQF
v_call: TRBV27; j_call: TRBJ2-2; cdr3_aa: ASSSSAGGELF
v_call: TRBV20-1; j_call: TRBJ2-3; cdr3_aa: SARDAAGGPDTQY
v_call: TRBV7-9; j_call: TRBJ2-1; cdr3_aa: ASSSSRGYDNEQF
v_call: TRBV20-1; j_call: TRBJ2-5; cdr3_aa: SARDGAGGPGETQY
v_call: TRBV5-1; j_call: TRBJ1-4; cdr3_aa: ASSLAVRGEKLF
v_call: TRBV18; j_call: TRBJ2-7; cdr3_aa: ASSPQDRVRGEQY
v_call: TRBV20-1; j_call: TRBJ1-1; cdr3_aa: SASPSGNREAF
v_call: TRBV27; j_call: TRBJ1-4; cdr3_aa: ASSPRGKNEKLF
v_call: TRBV30; j_call: TRBJ2-7; cdr3_aa: AWSRNYEQY
v_call: TRBV12-3/TRBV12-4; j_call: TRBJ2-7; cdr3_aa: ASSLMSADVEQY